This T cell receptor (beta chain) stems from a study of T cells in localized non-small cell lung cancer. TCRdb keeps only in-frame clones here, not all; method: immunoSEQ multiplex PCR. The sample has approximately 3,200 clones, about 29% seen once. Only a few counts were recorded for this clone. The CDR3 is made up of 17 amino acids. Looked up from germline, CDR1 is SGDLS and CDR2 is YYNGEE. Losses at the gene ends were 4 bases for V and 0 bases for J; bases not matched to a gene: 10. The sample in question was lung tumor tissue, obtained before any cancer treatment. The chain carries TRBV9 and TRBJ1-1, with 9 bases identical to TRBD1. The clonotype originates from a woman aged 35-70 years with stage I squamous cell lung carcinoma. The CDR3 is CASSPTGTGYMNTEAFF. The DNA for the CDR3 is TGTGCCAGCAGCCCAACCGGGACAGGGTACATGAACACTGAAGCTTTCTTT.